Sequencing of this T cell receptor (beta chain) was carried out in a study of response to subunit inactivated influenza vaccine. In germline, CDR1 is ENHRY, CDR2 SYGVKD. V was shortened by 3 bases and J by 2 bases, with 11 bases between the two germline ends. CDR3 length equals 14 residues. TCRdb re-called the RT-PCR reads with MiXCR, one entry per CDR3 protein. There are about 650,000 distinct CDR3 sequences in the sample; around a sixth occur only once, and under 14% lies in the top ten. This rearrangement joins TRBV10-3 to TRBJ2-7; tentative D call: TRBD1 (6 bases). The sequencing here drew on PBMCs from blood, taken about 11 days after vaccination. This receptor was identified in a man in his fifties or sixties who received an inactivated influenza vaccine. The CDR3: CAISETGQTYEQYF. The CDR3 coding sequence is TGTGCCATCAGTGAAACAGGACAGACCTACGAGCAGTACTTC.